These 6 T cell receptor beta chains were sequenced from one sample in a study of cytomegalovirus exposure and HLA in healthy donors. PCR used 60 Vbeta primers and 13 Jbeta primers. The method was immunoSEQ multiplex PCR; TCRdb's version includes in-frame clones alone and lacks a portion of them. The sample consists of 110,000 or so clones, 70% to 80% of them appearing once. Sequencing was performed on PBMCs. These receptors came from a woman between 35 and 50 years old in good health and CMV-seropositive.

The chain is built from TRBV11-3 and TRBJ2-1, with 10 bases fitting TRBD2. This CDR3 has 15 amino acids. Germline loops: CDR1 SGHNT, CDR2 YENEEA. After removal of 3 bases from V and 8 bases from J, the junction contained 7 bases not matched to a gene. The CDR3 DNA is TGTGCCAGCAGCTTTATAGCGGGAGGTAGGGATGAGCAGTTCTTC. Protein: CASSFIAGGRDEQFF.

This clone appeared a few times. The chain combines TRBV2 with TRBJ2-5; TRBD2 matches 8 bases. This CDR3 spans 16 amino acids. Germline-derived CDR1 and CDR2 are SNHLY and FYNNEI. With 6 bases clipped from V and 2 bases from J, the junction kept 11 bases outside the gene matches. The CDR3 loop is CASRDRLTSAQETQYF. CDR3 nucleotides: TGTGCCAGCAGGGACAGATTGACTAGCGCGCAAGAGACCCAGTACTTC.

J is TRBJ1-5 and V is TRBV7-9; TRBD1 matches 8 bases. Germline CDR1 reads SEHNR; CDR2 reads FQNEAQ (reference sequence). V trimming: 2 bases; J trimming: 4 bases; junction bases outside the gene matches: 7. CDR3 length: 16 amino acids. CDR3 in amino acids: CASSLFGQGANQPQHF. The CDR3 nucleotides are TGTGCCAGCAGCTTATTCGGCCAGGGGGCGAATCAGCCCCAGCATTTT.

This rearrangement joins TRBV4-1 to TRBJ2-5; possibly TRBD2 for D (6 bases). Germline V gene sequence: CDR1 MGHRA, CDR2 YSYEKL. This CDR3 is 15 amino acids long. The V and J ends lost 1 base and 4 bases respectively, with 13 bases between them. In DNA, the CDR3 is TGCGCCAGCAGCCAAGTCGCCCTGGGGGGAGAGACCCAGTACTTC. As protein: CASSQVALGGETQYF.

This clone was recorded once. The chain couples TRBV30 to TRBJ1-3; TRBD1 aligns across 7 bases. Germline-derived CDR1 and CDR2 are GTSNPN and SVGIG (reference sequence). Trimming removed 3 bases from V and 0 bases from J; junction bases left unmatched: 5. This CDR3 has 15 amino acids. The CDR3 bases are TGTGCCTGGAGCCAGACAGGGACCTCTGGAAACACCATATATTTT. Encoded protein: CAWSQTGTSGNTIYF.

This chain connects TRBV5-8 to TRBJ2-5, with TRBD1 matching 9 bases. Germline CDR1 and CDR2: SGHTS and YDEGEE. The ends lost 3 bases at V and 5 bases at J; junction bases unmatched: 14. The CDR3 totals 17 residues. This CDR3 is CASSSPSGTGFWETQYF. CDR3 in DNA: TGTGCCAGCAGCTCGCCTTCCGGGACAGGGTTTTGGGAGACCCAGTACTTC. Full variable domain (remainder filled in from reference TRBV5-8 and TRBJ2-5): EAGVTQSPTHLIKTRGQQATLRCSPISGHTSVYWYQQALGLGLQFLLWYDEGEERNRGNFPPRFSGRQFPNYSSELNVNALELEDSALYLCASSSPSGTGFWETQYFGPGTRLLVL.